This T cell receptor beta chain was captured in a study of T cells after yellow fever vaccination. Study in general: Fractions of low cell number were prepared using SMART-Seq v4 Ultra Low Input.

Germline V lookup: CDR1 DFQATT, CDR2 SNEGSKA (reference sequence). V dropped 6 bases and J dropped 2 bases, with 14 bases sitting between them. The CDR3 totals 14 residues. Study results and limitations: From the bulk population, abundant clonotypes could contaminate and appear within FACS-sorted repertoires. A weaker but faster secondary response was observed, peaking on day 5 versus 15. Most clones from primary vaccination resurfaced after the booster (roughly 96% CD4, approximately 88% CD8).

Using its own MiXCR run on the 5' RACE reads, TCRdb lists one record per CDR3 protein. The sample lists about 340,000 distinct CDR3 sequences; approximately 13% were seen once. This clonotype has just a few counts. Its target is unknown. The clonotype was recovered from a man between 18 and 35 years old who received the YFV17D yellow fever vaccine. This sequence joins TRBV20-1 and TRBJ2-1, with D uncertain. The source was CD4+ T cells sorted from PBMCs, collected 15 days after the yellow fever booster vaccination. CDR3 loop: CSAHRRVPYNEQFF. The DNA for the CDR3 is TGCAGTGCCCACCGTAGGGTACCCTACAATGAGCAGTTCTTC.